The present TCR beta chain was sequenced within a study of blood T cell repertoires in COVID-19. Study background: T cells, B-cell-depleted T cells, or PBMCs supplied cDNA or gDNA.

In the authors' workflow: The authors estimated nucleated cell counts from reference gene primer amplification. Method: immunoSEQ multiplex PCR; TCRdb's copy keeps in-frame clones and lacks some. The V and J calls and clone size are taken from that table; D and trimming were inferred from the DNA. The repertoire holds approximately 27,000 clones, roughly 83% seen once, with approximately 25% in the top ten. Germline lookup yields CDR1 SGHKS and CDR2 YYEKEE (reference sequence). The CDR3 contains 14 residues. Trimming cost V 3 bases and J 3 bases; bases outside gene matches: 3. This receptor was identified in a human donor in a cohort sampled during active COVID-19. This rearrangement joins TRBV5-5 to TRBJ2-3; 8 nucleotides match TRBD1. The sequenced sample was peripheral blood. CDR3 nucleotides: TGTGCCAGCAGCTATAGACAGGGGACAGATACGCAGTATTTT. Translating it yields CASSYRQGTDTQYF.